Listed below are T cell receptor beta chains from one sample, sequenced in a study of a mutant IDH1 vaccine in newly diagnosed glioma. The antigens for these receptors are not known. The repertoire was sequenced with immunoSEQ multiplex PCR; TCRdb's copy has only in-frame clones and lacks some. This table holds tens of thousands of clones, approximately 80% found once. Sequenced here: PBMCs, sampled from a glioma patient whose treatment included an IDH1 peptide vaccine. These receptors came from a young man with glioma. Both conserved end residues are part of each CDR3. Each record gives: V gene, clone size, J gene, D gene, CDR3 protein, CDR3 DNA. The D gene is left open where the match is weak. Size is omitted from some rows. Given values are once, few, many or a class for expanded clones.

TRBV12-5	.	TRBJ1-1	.	CASGTTPLGAAPNTEAFF	TGTGCTAGTGGTACCACCCCACTCGGGGCGGCACCGAACACTGAAGCTTTCTTT
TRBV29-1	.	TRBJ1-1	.	CSVLPGGQVGAFF	TGCAGCGTTCTCCCCGGAGGCCAAGTTGGGGCTTTCTTT
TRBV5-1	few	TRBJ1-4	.	CASTRGGADEKLFF	TGCGCCAGCACCCGAGGGGGGGCGGATGAAAAACTGTTTTTT
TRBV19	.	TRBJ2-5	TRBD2	CASSIRLAGGIGTQYF	TGTGCCAGTAGTATAAGGCTAGCGGGAGGTATCGGGACCCAGTACTTC
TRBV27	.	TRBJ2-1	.	CASSFGGEQFF	TGTGCCAGCAGTTTTGGGGGTGAGCAGTTCTTC
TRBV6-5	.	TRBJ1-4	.	CASSRYRDTNEKLFF	TGTGCCAGCAGCCGTTACCGGGACACAAATGAAAAACTGTTTTTT
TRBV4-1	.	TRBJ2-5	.	CASSQEWGLYQETQYF	TGCGCCAGCAGCCAAGAGTGGGGGTTGTACCAAGAGACCCAGTACTTC
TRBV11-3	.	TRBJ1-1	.	CASSFTYRDRAFF	TGTGCCAGCAGCTTTACCTACAGGGACCGAGCTTTCTTT
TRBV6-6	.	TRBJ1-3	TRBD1	CASSLGQGPGNTIYF	TGTGCCAGCAGTCTTGGACAGGGCCCTGGAAACACCATATATTTT
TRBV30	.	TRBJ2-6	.	CAWSEGTARGANVLTF	TGTGCCTGGAGTGAAGGGACCGCTCGTGGGGCCAACGTCCTGACTTTC
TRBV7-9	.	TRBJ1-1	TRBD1	CASSSPRGRHTEAFF	TGTGCCAGCAGCTCTCCCAGGGGGCGTCACACTGAAGCTTTCTTT
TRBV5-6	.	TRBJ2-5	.	CASSAPMRGQETQYF	TGTGCCAGCAGCGCCCCTATGAGGGGACAAGAGACCCAGTACTTC
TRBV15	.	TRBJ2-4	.	CATSRGKGLAKNIQYF	TGTGCCACCAGCAGAGGCAAGGGGTTAGCCAAAAACATTCAGTACTTC
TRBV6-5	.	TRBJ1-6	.	CASSYGGRAQASPLHF	TGTGCCAGCAGTTACGGGGGTCGGGCCCAGGCTTCACCCCTCCACTTT